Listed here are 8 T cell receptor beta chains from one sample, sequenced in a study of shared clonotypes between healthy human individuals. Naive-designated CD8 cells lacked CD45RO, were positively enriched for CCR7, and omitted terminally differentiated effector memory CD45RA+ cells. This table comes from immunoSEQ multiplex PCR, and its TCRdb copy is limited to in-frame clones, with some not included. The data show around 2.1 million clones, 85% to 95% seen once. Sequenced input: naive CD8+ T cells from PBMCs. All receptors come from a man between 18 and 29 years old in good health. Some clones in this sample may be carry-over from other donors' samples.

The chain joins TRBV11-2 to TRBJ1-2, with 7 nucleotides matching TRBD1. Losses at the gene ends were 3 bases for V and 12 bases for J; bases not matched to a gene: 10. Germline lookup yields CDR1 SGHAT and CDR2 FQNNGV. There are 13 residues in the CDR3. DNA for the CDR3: TGTGCCAGCAGCTTGGGTACCGGGACAGAGAACACCTTC. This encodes CASSLGTGTENTF.

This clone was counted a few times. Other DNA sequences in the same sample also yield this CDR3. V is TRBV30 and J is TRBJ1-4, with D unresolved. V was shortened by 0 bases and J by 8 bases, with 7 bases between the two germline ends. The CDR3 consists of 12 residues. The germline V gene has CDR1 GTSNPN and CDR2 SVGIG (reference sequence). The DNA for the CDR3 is TGTGCCTGGAGTGTACTAGGGGAAAAACTGTTTTTT. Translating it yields CAWSVLGEKLFF. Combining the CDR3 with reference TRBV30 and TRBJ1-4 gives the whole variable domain SQTIHQWPATLVQPVGSPLSLECTVEGTSNPNLYWYRQAAGRGLQLLFYSVGIGQISSEVPQNLSASRPQDRQFILSSKKLLLSDSGFYLCAWSVLGEKLFFGSGTQLSVL.

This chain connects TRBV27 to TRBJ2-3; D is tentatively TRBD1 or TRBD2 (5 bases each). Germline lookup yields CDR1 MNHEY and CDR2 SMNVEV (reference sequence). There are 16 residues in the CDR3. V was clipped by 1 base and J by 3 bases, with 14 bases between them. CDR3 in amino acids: CASSLYGGLKTDTQYF. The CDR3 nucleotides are TGTGCCAGCAGTTTATATGGGGGATTGAAGACAGATACGCAGTATTTT.

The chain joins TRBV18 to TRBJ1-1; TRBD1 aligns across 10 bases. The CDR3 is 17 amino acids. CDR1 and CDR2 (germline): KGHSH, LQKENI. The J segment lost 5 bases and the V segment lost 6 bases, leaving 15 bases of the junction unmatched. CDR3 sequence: CASSQLRGTGVWTEAFF. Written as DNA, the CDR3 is TGTGCCAGCTCGCAGCTTCGAGGGACAGGGGTCTGGACTGAAGCTTTCTTT.

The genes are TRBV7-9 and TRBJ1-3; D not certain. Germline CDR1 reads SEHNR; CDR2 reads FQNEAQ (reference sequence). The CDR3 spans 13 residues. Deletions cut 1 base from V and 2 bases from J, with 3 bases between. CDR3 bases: TGTGCCAGCAGCTTAGGTACTGGAAACACCATATATTTT. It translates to CASSLGTGNTIYF.

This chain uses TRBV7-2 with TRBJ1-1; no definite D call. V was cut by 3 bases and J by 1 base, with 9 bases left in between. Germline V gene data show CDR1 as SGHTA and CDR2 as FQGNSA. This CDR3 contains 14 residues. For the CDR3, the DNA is TGTGCCAGCAGCTTGGGCGGGGAGAACACTGAAGCTTTCTTT. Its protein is CASSLGGENTEAFF. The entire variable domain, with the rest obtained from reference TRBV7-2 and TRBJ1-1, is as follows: GAGVSQSPSNKVTEKGKDVELRCDPISGHTALYWYRQSLGQGLEFLIYFQGNSAPDKSGLPSDRFSAERTGGSVSTLTIQRTQQEDSAVYLCASSLGGENTEAFFGQGTRLTVV.

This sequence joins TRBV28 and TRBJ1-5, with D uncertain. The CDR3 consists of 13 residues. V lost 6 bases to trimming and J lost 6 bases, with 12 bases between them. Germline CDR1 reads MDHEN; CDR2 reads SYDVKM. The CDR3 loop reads CASSSTFGQPQHF. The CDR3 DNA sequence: TGTGCCAGCAGCTCCACCTTTGGTCAGCCCCAGCATTTT.

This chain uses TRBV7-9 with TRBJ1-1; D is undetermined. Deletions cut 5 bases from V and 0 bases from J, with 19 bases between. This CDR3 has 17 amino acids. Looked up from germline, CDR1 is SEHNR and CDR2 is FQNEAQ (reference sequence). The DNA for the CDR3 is TGTGCCAGCAGCCCGGAGCCGACAAGTTTGGTGAACACTGAAGCTTTCTTT. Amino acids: CASSPEPTSLVNTEAFF. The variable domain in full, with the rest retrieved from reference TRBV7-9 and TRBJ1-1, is DTGVSQNPRHKITKRGQNVTFRCDPISEHNRLYWYRQTLGQGPEFLTYFQNEAQLEKSRLLSDRFSAERPKGSFSTLEIQRTEQGDSAMYLCASSPEPTSLVNTEAFFGQGTRLTVV.